This T cell receptor (beta chain) was observed in a study of blood T cell repertoires in COVID-19. Method: immunoSEQ multiplex PCR; TCRdb's copy keeps in-frame clones and lacks some. The sample has 250,000 to 300,000 clones, less than 85% seen once. The count of this clone is one. Per germline, CDR1 MGHDK and CDR2 SYGVNS. Trimming took off 8 bases at V and 2 bases at J, with 12 bases between the two ends. This CDR3 is built from 13 residues. The receptor was isolated from a man aged 55 to 70 who had recovered from COVID-19. V gene TRBV25-1 combines with J gene TRBJ1-1; a weak D match, TRBD1 (5 bases). Sequenced sample: peripheral blood. In DNA, the CDR3 is TGTGCCAGCGGGGGACTAACCAACACTGAAGCTTTCTTT. Its protein is CASGGLTNTEAFF.